This T cell receptor (beta chain) was sequenced for a study of regulatory T cells in long-lasting Graves disease. Regarding the study as a whole: TCR diversity was lower in persistent Graves' patients than in newly diagnosed ones.

The TCR beta library used iRepertoire HTBI primers with Arm-PCR amplification of CDR3. TCRdb reanalysed the multiplex PCR reads using MiXCR and keeps one entry per CDR3 protein. The sample includes 620,000 or so distinct CDR3 sequences, 16% of them seen just once. The V end lost 0 bases, the J end lost 7 bases, and 16 bases lay between the germline ends. CDR3 size: 16 residues. Germline CDR1 reads MNHEY; CDR2 reads SVGAGI. Described time point: newly diagnosed GD, antithyroid drugs for less than 3 months. Isolated PBMC RNA provided the starting material for the TCR library. This clonotype was counted only a few times. As yet, its antigen is unknown. A further study also used this sample, focusing on T cells in Graves' hyperthyroidism and ophthalmopathy. Per that study: Most clonotypes that expanded in the thyroid above 0.001 also showed up in blood.

The rearrangement joins TRBV6-5 to TRBJ1-3; D remains ambiguous. Sample: peripheral blood mononuclear cells (PBMCs), taken at new diagnosis, from a patient treated with antithyroid drugs. This clonotype was obtained from a woman in her 30s with Graves disease. The CDR3: CASSYSLRPPDNTIYF. For the CDR3, the DNA is TGTGCCAGCAGTTACTCTCTACGGCCACCCGATAACACCATATATTTT.